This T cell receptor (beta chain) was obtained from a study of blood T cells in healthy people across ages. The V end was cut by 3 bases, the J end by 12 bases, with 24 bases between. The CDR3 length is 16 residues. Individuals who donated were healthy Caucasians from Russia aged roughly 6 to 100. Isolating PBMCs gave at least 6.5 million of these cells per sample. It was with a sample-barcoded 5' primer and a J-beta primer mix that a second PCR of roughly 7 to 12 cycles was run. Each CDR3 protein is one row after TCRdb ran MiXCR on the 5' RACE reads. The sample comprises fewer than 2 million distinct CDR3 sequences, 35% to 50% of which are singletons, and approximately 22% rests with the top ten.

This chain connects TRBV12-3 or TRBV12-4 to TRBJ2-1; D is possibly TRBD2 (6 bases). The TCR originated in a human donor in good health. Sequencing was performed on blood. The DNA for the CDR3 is TGTGCCAGCAGTTTTTACGGTCGGGGACTCCGGTTTGGGCAGTTCTTC. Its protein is CASSFYGRGLRFGQFF.